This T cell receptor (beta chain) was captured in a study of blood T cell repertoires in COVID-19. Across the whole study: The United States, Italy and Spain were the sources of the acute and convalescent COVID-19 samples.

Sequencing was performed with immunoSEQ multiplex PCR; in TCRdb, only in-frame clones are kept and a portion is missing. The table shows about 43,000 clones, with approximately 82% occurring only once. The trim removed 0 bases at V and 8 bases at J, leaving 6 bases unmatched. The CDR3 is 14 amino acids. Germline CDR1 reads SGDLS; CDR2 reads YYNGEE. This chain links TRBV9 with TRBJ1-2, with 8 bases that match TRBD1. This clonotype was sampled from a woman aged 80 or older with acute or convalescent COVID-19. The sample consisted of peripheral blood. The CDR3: CASSVGGQGAGYTF. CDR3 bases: TGTGCCAGCAGCGTAGGGGGGCAGGGGGCCGGCTACACCTTC.